The 5 T cell receptor beta chains below come from one sample, sequenced in a study of long-term antiretroviral therapy in people with HIV (dated by TCRdb to 2021 to 2024). The immunoSEQ hsTCRB v3.0 assay was used at survey level resolution for TRB variable region sequencing. This immuneACCESS table, as held by TCRdb, lists in-frame sequences with V and J called but not all clones. Of the missing ones, under half trace to an unresolved V gene in checked studies; the others have no known cause. In all, the sample holds approximately 27,000 clones, and 75% to 95% of those were seen once. The top ten clones comprise around 4.4% of the sample. The material was unsorted PBMCs, obtained 5.2 years after starting antiretroviral therapy. These receptors were collected from a woman between 40 and 55 years old with HIV.

The chain links TRBV6-5 to TRBJ2-1, with TRBD2 as a possible D gene (6 bases). CDR1 and CDR2 (germline): MNHEY, SVGAGI. The germline V and J ends were trimmed by 7 bases and 0 bases, with 13 bases remaining between them. The CDR3 loop spans 15 amino acids. CDR3 residues: CASTGDSSSYNEQFF. The CDR3 DNA follows: TGTGCCAGCACTGGGGACTCAAGCTCCTACAATGAGCAGTTCTTC.

This chain joins TRBV29-1 and TRBJ1-5; 9 positions match TRBD1. The CDR3 spans 14 residues. The V and J ends lost 5 bases and 4 bases, in that order; junction bases with no gene match: 6. Germline assignment: CDR1 SQVTM and CDR2 ANQGSEA. CDR3 in DNA: TGCAGCGTTCTTTCCGGGACAGGGAATCAGCCCCAGCATTTT. Its translation is CSVLSGTGNQPQHF. The full variable domain, with the rest looked up from reference TRBV29-1 and TRBJ1-5, is SAVISQKPSRDICQRGTSLTIQCQVDSQVTMMFWYRQQPGQSLTLIATANQGSEATYESGFVIDKFPISRPNLTFSTLTVSNMSPEDSSIYLCSVLSGTGNQPQHFGDGTRLSIL.

This clone was seen once. V usage is TRBV7-2 and J usage is TRBJ1-5; the D is unclear. CDR1 is SGHTA and CDR2 is FQGNSA in the germline V gene. V was trimmed by 0 bases and J by 3 bases, leaving 12 bases between them. This CDR3 has 16 amino acids. CDR3 nucleotides: TGTGCCAGCAGCTTAGCGGGAAACAGACCCAATCAGCCCCAGCATTTT. It translates to CASSLAGNRPNQPQHF.

V and J are TRBV11-2 and TRBJ2-7, with 13 bases matching TRBD2. This CDR3 comprises 14 residues. V gave up 5 bases and J gave up 2 bases; unmatched junction bases: 0. Germline-derived CDR1 and CDR2 are SGHAT and FQNNGV. The CDR3 nucleotides are TGTGCCAGCAGCGGACTAGCGGGAGCCTACGAGCAGTACTTC. Translating gives CASSGLAGAYEQYF.

This clone was recorded once. The chain employs TRBV7-9 and TRBJ1-2, with 9 bases identical to TRBD1. Germline CDR1 SEHNR, CDR2 FQNEAQ (reference sequence). After removal of 4 bases from V and 8 bases from J, the junction contained 5 bases not matched to a gene. This CDR3 spans 13 amino acids. Here the CDR3 DNA reads TGTGCCAGCAGCTCACGGGACAGGGAGGGCTACACCTTC. Encoded protein: CASSSRDREGYTF.